This TCR beta chain comes out of a study of blood T cell repertoires in COVID-19. Study background: Samples taken during acute and convalescent COVID-19 were collected in the United States, Italy and Spain. Nucleic acid was either cDNA or gDNA, and it came from T cells, B-cell-depleted T cells, or PBMCs.

The protocol was immunoSEQ multiplex PCR, while the TCRdb copy is restricted to in-frame clones and leaves out a portion. The sample has 64,000 or so clones; 70% to 85% are singletons. This CDR3 spans 14 amino acids. Germline assignment: CDR1 SGDLS and CDR2 YYNGEE. With 2 bases removed from V and 5 bases from J, the gap between germline ends came to 12 bases. The receptor's source is an older man with acute or convalescent COVID-19. The chain uses TRBV9 and TRBJ2-3; maybe TRBD2 (5 bases). Input material: peripheral blood. As DNA, the CDR3 is TGTGCCAGCAGCGTGGGGAACGCGGGAGATACGCAGTATTTT. As protein: CASSVGNAGDTQYF.